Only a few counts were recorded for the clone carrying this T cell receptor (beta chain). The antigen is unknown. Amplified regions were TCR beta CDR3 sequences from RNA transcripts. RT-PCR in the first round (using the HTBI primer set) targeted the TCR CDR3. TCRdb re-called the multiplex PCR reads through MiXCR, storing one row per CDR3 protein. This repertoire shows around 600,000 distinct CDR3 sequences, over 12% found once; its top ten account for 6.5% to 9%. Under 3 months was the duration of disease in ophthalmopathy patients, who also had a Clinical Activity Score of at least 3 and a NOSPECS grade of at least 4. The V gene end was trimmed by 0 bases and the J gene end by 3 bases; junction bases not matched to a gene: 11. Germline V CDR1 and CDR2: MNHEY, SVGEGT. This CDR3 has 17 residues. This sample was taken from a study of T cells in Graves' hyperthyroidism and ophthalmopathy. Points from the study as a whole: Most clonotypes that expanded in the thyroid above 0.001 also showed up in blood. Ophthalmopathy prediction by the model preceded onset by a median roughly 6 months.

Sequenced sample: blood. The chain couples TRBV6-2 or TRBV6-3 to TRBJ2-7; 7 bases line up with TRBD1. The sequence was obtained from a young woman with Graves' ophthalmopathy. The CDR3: CASSYSLNRDSVYEQYF. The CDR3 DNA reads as TGTGCCAGCAGTTACTCCCTAAACCGGGACAGTGTCTACGAGCAGTACTTC.